This T cell receptor beta chain was recorded in a study of early T cells in non-severe SARS-CoV-2 infection (dated by TCRdb to the early 2020s). The study in broad terms: Because TCR sequencing was done on bulk RNA from unsorted whole blood, the alpha and beta chains could not be paired. The study at large found these results: Matching against VDJdb was skewed toward anti-spike CD8 responses, likely underestimated virus-specific expansions, and missed private and CD4 specificities.

As encoded in the germline V gene, CDR1 is SGHTA while CDR2 is FQGTGA. V is shortened by 5 bases, J by 5 bases, and the region joining them spans 9 bases. The cysteine opens and the phenylalanine closes a CDR3 of 13 amino acids. The only DNA kept is the CDR3, 39 bases in frame from the first base. This was a case-control study nested in a cohort of healthcare workers in London, UK, who had nasopharyngeal swab PCR tests and blood samples taken every week. Healthcare workers were recruited during the week of the UK lockdown, between 23 and 31 March 2020, and followed weekly for up to roughly 15 weeks. To prepare the library, 5' RACE was applied. Sequencer: NextSeq 500. The TCR library protocol attached unique molecular identifiers to individual cDNA molecules to correct for sequencing error and PCR bias. TCR alpha and beta chains were both sequenced, and the abundances of alpha and beta sequences in each sample were closely correlated with each other. Under the source paper's analysis protocol: Decombinator V4 was used to annotate the V gene, J gene and CDR3 of the TCR sequences. Expanded TCRs were defined as changing significantly between any two time points under a Poisson model with p below 0.0001. TCR abundances were normalised to the total number of TCRs sequenced per sample and expressed as counts per million. TRAV1-2 paired with TRAJ12, TRAJ20 or TRAJ33 defined MAIT TCRs, while TRAV10 paired with TRAJ18 defined iNKT TCRs. VDJdb, accessed 1 November 2021, was searched for CMV, EBV and SARS-CoV-2 annotated TCRs, with TCRs annotated for multiple antigens excluded. TCRdb ran its own pipeline on the public reads, namely fastp trimming at Q25 and MiXCR clone calling, and kept in-frame beta chains. Rows merge per CDR3 protein into single entries with the most common DNA and genes. The V and J calls and clone size come from TCRdb's table, not from the authors' own analysis. Counted in this sample were tens of thousands of distinct CDR3 sequences; approximately 11% of them appeared once. Of the sample, around 6.4% falls within the top ten clones.

Details on this clonotype: This receptor's antigen is unknown. Nothing much larger sits one base from this clone, and base qualities are not available.

Sequenced input: whole blood. This clonotype originated in an adult who was a healthcare worker with PCR-confirmed SARS-CoV-2 infection or an uninfected control (not recorded which). The chain is assembled from TRBV7-3 and TRBJ2-2; the D gene is unclear. The sequence in DNA is TGTGCCAGCAGCCCTACAGTAACCGGGGAGCTGTTTTTT. The translation is CASSPTVTGELFF.